The next 30 T cell receptor beta chains were all read from a single sample in a study of neurological immune-mediated disorders. TCRdb processed the 5' RACE reads anew with MiXCR; each CDR3 protein has one entry. The sample contains 55,000 to 65,000 distinct CDR3 sequences, 3.5% to 4.5% of which appear only once. The specimen was PBMCs. These receptors all come from a woman aged 45-65 years with multiple sclerosis.

This clonotype has ten or more counts. V usage is TRBV6-2 or TRBV6-3 and J usage is TRBJ1-1, with 9 bases that match TRBD1. CDR3 length: 15 amino acids. Germline V gene sequence: CDR1 MNHEY, CDR2 SVGEGT. V dropped 5 bases and J dropped 5; count of bases not matched to a gene: 9. The CDR3 here is CASSMPSGTGTEAFF. The DNA for the CDR3 is TGTGCCAGCAGTATGCCTTCAGGGACAGGGACTGAAGCTTTCTTT.

This clonotype was found many times. V usage is TRBV5-1 and J usage is TRBJ1-2; 7 positions agree with TRBD1. The CDR3 sequence is 16 residues long. Germline V gene data show CDR1 as SGHRS and CDR2 as YFSETQ. Germline trimming cut 2 bases from V and 5 bases from J; bases unmatched to any gene: 12. The CDR3 sequence: CASSFHLRDSVYGYTF. CDR3 in DNA: TGCGCCAGCAGCTTTCATCTACGGGACAGCGTATATGGCTACACCTTC. The full variable domain, its missing parts supplied by reference TRBV5-1 and TRBJ1-2, is KAGVTQTPRYLIKTRGQQVTLSCSPISGHRSVSWYQQTPGQGLQFLFEYFSETQRNKGNFPGRFSGRQFSNSRSEMNVSTLELGDSALYLCASSFHLRDSVYGYTFGSGTRLTVV.

This clonotype occurred many times. This chain joins TRBV21-1 and TRBJ2-5; TRBD2, the table's D call, was not compared with the DNA. TRBV21-1 corresponds to a pseudogene. The CDR3 totals 19 residues. The CDR3 loop is CASSIKGLGPPNLQETQYF. CDR3 in DNA: TGTGCCAGCAGCATTAAGGGACTAGGACCTCCGAACCTACAAGAGACCCAGTACTTC.

This clonotype was seen repeatedly, ten times or more. An end of the junction does not agree with germline; a read error may underlie this. The rearrangement joins TRBV6-6 to TRBJ1-5; no definite D call. CDR1 and CDR2 (germline): MNHNY, SVGAGI (reference sequence). The CDR3 has 12 amino acids. CDR3 DNA: TGTGCCAGCAGACAAGGGTATCAGCCCCAGAATTTT. It is translated as CASRQGYQPQNF.

This clonotype was detected ten times or more. At one end, the junction sequence differs from germline, possibly due to a read error. The V gene is TRBV29-1, the J gene TRBJ1-1; 7 nucleotides align to TRBD1. The CDR3 is 14 residues long. The V gene's germline CDR1 is SQVTM and CDR2 ANQGSEA. The CDR3 sequence is CSVEGDLRPGGAFF. DNA for the CDR3: TGCAGCGTCGAAGGCGACCTGCGCCCAGGGGGAGCTTTCTTT.

This clonotype was found many times. The J gene is TRBJ2-3, the V gene TRBV11-3; 7 positions agree with TRBD2. V gave up 1 base and J gave up 3 bases; unmatched junction bases: 7. There are 16 residues in the CDR3. CDR1 and CDR2 from the germline V gene are SGHNT and YENEEA. The CDR3 bases are TGTGCCAGCAGCTTAGTGGCGGGAGAACTGACAGATACGCAGTATTTT. Amino acids: CASSLVAGELTDTQYF.

This clonotype was detected ten times or more. The rearrangement uses TRBV6-2 or TRBV6-3 and TRBJ1-5, with D perhaps TRBD1 (5 bases). The CDR3 has 14 amino acids. With 2 bases removed from V and 5 bases from J, the gap between germline ends came to 10 bases. Per germline, CDR1 MNHEY and CDR2 SVGEGT. CDR3 bases: TGTGCCAGCAGTTACGTCGGGGGGTATCAGCCCCAGCATTTT. As protein: CASSYVGGYQPQHF.

The CDR3, as DNA: TGTGCCAGTAGTGAGACTAGCCCCGGGGAGCTGTTTTTT. Its translation: CASSETSPGELFF. This chain links TRBV19 with TRBJ2-2, with 7 bases fitting TRBD2. The CDR3 length is 13 residues. Germline V gene sequence: CDR1 LNHDA, CDR2 SQIVND (reference sequence). Trimming removed 5 bases from V and 6 bases from J; junction bases left unmatched: 3.

This clonotype was observed many times. J is TRBJ2-3 and V is TRBV20-1, with no clear D. CDR3 length: 11 amino acids. Germline values: CDR1 DFQATT, CDR2 SNEGSKA (reference sequence). V dropped 8 bases and J dropped 5 bases, with 11 bases sitting between them. The DNA for the CDR3 is TGCAGTACCAGACCCGAAGATACGCAGTATTTT. This gives the protein CSTRPEDTQYF.

The genes are TRBV20-1 and TRBJ2-2; D is undetermined. Germline V gene lookup returns CDR1 DFQATT and CDR2 SNEGSKA (reference sequence). V was cut by 0 bases and J by 6 bases, with 14 bases left in between. The CDR3 is 15 amino acids. CDR3 nucleotide sequence: TGCAGTGCTAGAGATCCCCCCACAACTGCCGGGGAGCTGTTTTTT. Translated, it gives CSARDPPTTAGELFF.

This clonotype has just a few counts. The junction shows a germline mismatch at one end, possibly a read error. The V call is TRBV20-1, the J call TRBJ1-5, with D perhaps matching TRBD1 (6 bases). The germline V gene has CDR1 DFQATT and CDR2 SNEGSKA (reference sequence). The CDR3 runs 14 residues. CDR3 protein: CSASRTAFNQPQNF. For the CDR3, the DNA is TGCAGTGCTAGTAGGACAGCCTTTAATCAGCCCCAGAATTTT.

This clonotype was found many times. The junction and the germline gene differ at one end; a read error may be behind it. The chain employs TRBV12-3 or TRBV12-4 and TRBJ1-2; D perhaps matches TRBD1 (5 bases). CDR3 length: 11 amino acids. The CDR3 loop is CASSFRGEGFF. The CDR3 coding sequence is TGTGCCAGCAGTTTTAGAGGGGAAGGGTTCTTC.

About this clonotype itself: In this CDR3 the conserved last residue, phenylalanine or tryptophan, is missing, so a read error is likely. This chain joins TRBV5-1 and TRBJ1-2, with D perhaps TRBD1 (5 bases). CDR3 length: 14 amino acids. Trimming cost V 1 base and J 0 bases, with 7 bases left between them. Per germline, CDR1 SGHRS and CDR2 YFSETQ. The CDR3 DNA reads as TGCGCCAGCAGCTTGCAAGGGGCTAACTATGGCTACACCTGC. This translates into CASSLQGANYGYTC.

The chain carries TRBV29-1 and TRBJ1-1; 7 nucleotides agree with TRBD1. The CDR3 is 12 residues long. The V and J ends lost 7 bases and 2 bases, in that order; junction bases with no gene match: 4. Germline V gives CDR1 SQVTM, CDR2 ANQGSEA. In DNA, the CDR3 is TGCAGCGGTGACAGGGCTAACACTGAAGCTTTCTTT. Protein product: CSGDRANTEAFF. The full variable domain, its missing parts supplied by reference TRBV29-1 and TRBJ1-1, is SAVISQKPSRDICQRGTSLTIQCQVDSQVTMMFWYRQQPGQSLTLIATANQGSEATYESGFVIDKFPISRPNLTFSTLTVSNMSPEDSSIYLCSGDRANTEAFFGQGTRLTVV.

This clonotype has at least ten counts. This chain joins TRBV25-1 and TRBJ1-6; D gene unclear. Germline values: CDR1 MGHDK, CDR2 SYGVNS. V lost 7 bases to trimming and J lost 7 bases, with 11 bases between them. The CDR3 runs 13 residues. In DNA form, the CDR3 reads TGTGCCAGCAAGACCGCCATAAATTCACCCCTCCACTTT. Amino acids: CASKTAINSPLHF.

This clonotype was seen at least ten times. V and J are TRBV7-3 and TRBJ2-5; no clear D. With 1 base removed from V and 0 bases from J, the gap between germline ends came to 6 bases. The CDR3 sequence is 14 residues long. Germline CDR1 reads SGHTA; CDR2 reads FQGTGA. The CDR3: CASSLRPDQETQYF. The CDR3 bases are TGTGCCAGCAGCTTAAGGCCAGACCAAGAGACCCAGTACTTC.

This clonotype was detected many times. This sequence joins TRBV12-3 or TRBV12-4 and TRBJ2-3, with TRBD2 matching 11 bases. Unmatched junction bases numbered 14, after V lost 1 base and J lost 5 bases. The CDR3 length is 19 residues. The CDR3 coding sequence is TGTGCCAGCAGTTTAGTTATCGGGATGTGGCTAGCGGGAGGAGATACGCAGTATTTT. This translates into CASSLVIGMWLAGGDTQYF.

This clonotype was observed many times. The chain has TRBV12-3 or TRBV12-4 and TRBJ2-1; D assignment may be TRBD1 or TRBD2 (5 bases each). V lost 11 bases and J lost 8, with 16 bases in between. The CDR3 sequence is 12 residues long. The CDR3 DNA sequence: TGTGCCGCTGGGACCCGAAGGGATGAGCAGTTCTTC. Its protein is CAAGTRRDEQFF.

This clonotype was recorded at least ten times. The chain joins TRBV7-2 to TRBJ2-3, with 10 bases that match TRBD2. Germline V gene lookup returns CDR1 SGHTA and CDR2 FQGNSA. The CDR3 has 16 amino acids. V dropped 5 bases and J dropped 6; count of bases not matched to a gene: 11. The CDR3: CASSLRAGGLGDTQYF. CDR3 bases: TGTGCCAGCAGCCTACGAGCGGGAGGGTTAGGGGATACGCAGTATTTT.

The sample holds many counts of this clonotype. J is TRBJ2-7 and V is TRBV6-2 or TRBV6-3, with D possibly being TRBD1 or TRBD2 (5 bases each). The CDR3 runs 13 residues. Germline V CDR1 and CDR2: MNHEY, SVGEGT. The V and J ends lost 8 bases and 0 bases respectively, with 11 bases between them. The CDR3 is CASRDGYSYEQYF. For the CDR3, the DNA is TGTGCCAGCCGGGACGGGTACTCCTACGAGCAGTACTTC.

This clonotype was seen ten or more times. This rearrangement joins TRBV5-6 to TRBJ2-5; no clear D gene. Trimming removed 4 bases from V and 4 bases from J, with 11 bases in between. Germline V gives CDR1 SGHDT, CDR2 YYEEEE. There are 13 residues in the CDR3. The CDR3 DNA sequence: TGTGCCAGCAGCCCCATCGTCCCAGAGACCCAGTACTTC. Translation gives CASSPIVPETQYF.

This clonotype was recorded many times. The chain links TRBV20-1 to TRBJ1-1; possible D gene TRBD1, 5 bases. The CDR3 loop spans 14 amino acids. Germline-derived CDR1 and CDR2 are DFQATT and SNEGSKA (reference sequence). V lost 1 base, J lost 3 bases, and 12 bases lay in between. Here the CDR3 reads CSARAIFRDTEAFF. Here the CDR3 DNA reads TGCAGTGCTAGAGCCATATTCAGGGACACTGAAGCTTTCTTT.

This clonotype appeared a few times. The rearrangement joins TRBV7-9 to TRBJ2-7; possibly TRBD2 for D (6 bases). CDR3 length: 14 amino acids. V was cut by 3 bases and J by 4 bases, with 13 bases left in between. Germline CDR1 SEHNR, CDR2 FQNEAQ (reference sequence). CDR3 residues: CASSFGGVAYEQYF. In DNA, the CDR3 is TGTGCCAGCAGCTTCGGGGGAGTCGCGTACGAGCAGTACTTC.

This clonotype occurred many times. This rearrangement joins TRBV5-5 to TRBJ1-1; D remains ambiguous. Germline CDR1 SGHKS, CDR2 YYEKEE (reference sequence). This CDR3 contains 14 residues. V gave up 3 bases and J gave up 2 bases, with 11 bases separating them. The CDR3 bases are TGTGCCAGCAGCTACATCGGACCTAACACTGAAGCTTTCTTT. The encoded protein is CASSYIGPNTEAFF.

This clonotype was seen at least ten times. Given a much more abundant clone one base away, this may be a read error. CDR3 amino acids: CSADRENIREAFF. Written as DNA, the CDR3 is TGCAGTGCTGACCGGGAAAACATAAGGGAAGCTTTCTTT. The rearrangement joins TRBV20-1 to TRBJ1-1; D call uncertain. Germline values: CDR1 DFQATT, CDR2 SNEGSKA (reference sequence). V lost 5 bases, J lost 8 bases, and 18 bases lay in between. This CDR3 has 13 residues.

This clonotype was recorded many times. The V call is TRBV6-2 or TRBV6-3, the J call TRBJ2-3, with D unclear. V lost 6 bases and J lost 6, with 7 bases in between. There are 11 residues in the CDR3. Germline V gene lookup returns CDR1 MNHEY and CDR2 SVGEGT. The CDR3 sequence is CASSPFDTQYF. The CDR3 DNA follows: TGTGCCAGCAGCCCCTTCGATACGCAGTATTTT.

In this sample, this clonotype turned up many times. This rearrangement joins TRBV19 to TRBJ2-1; perhaps TRBD1 as D (6 bases). The ends were cut back, 0 bases at V and 7 bases at J, with 10 bases in the middle. Per the germline V gene, CDR1 is LNHDA and CDR2 is SQIVND (reference sequence). The CDR3 runs 14 residues. The CDR3 DNA follows: TGTGCCAGTAGTATAGAACAGGGTATGAATGAGCAGTTCTTC. Amino acid sequence: CASSIEQGMNEQFF.

There are many counts of this clonotype. The V and J genes are TRBV7-9 and TRBJ1-6; 7 nucleotides line up with TRBD1. This CDR3 has 15 amino acids. V was pared by 4 bases and J by 4 bases, with 4 bases of the junction left unmatched. Germline assignment: CDR1 SEHNR and CDR2 FQNEAQ (reference sequence). CDR3 protein: CASSYGTVYNSPLHF. The CDR3 coding sequence is TGTGCCAGCAGCTACGGGACAGTGTATAATTCACCCCTCCACTTT.

This clonotype was recorded many times. This CDR3 is CASSLGGPSSYNEQFF. The CDR3 DNA sequence: TGTGCCAGCAGCTTAGGGGGACCGAGCTCCTACAATGAGCAGTTCTTC. V gene TRBV7-6 combines with J gene TRBJ2-1; D is perhaps TRBD1 or TRBD2 (5 bases each). Germline CDR1 is SGHVS and CDR2 is FNYEAQ. Trimming pared 1 base from V and 0 bases from J, leaving 10 bases between. The CDR3 spans 16 residues. The complete variable domain, with remaining parts taken from reference TRBV7-6 and TRBJ2-1, reads GAGVSQSPRYKVTKRGQDVALRCDPISGHVSLYWYRQALGQGPEFLTYFNYEAQQDKSGLPNDRFSAERPEGSISTLTIQRTEQRDSAMYRCASSLGGPSSYNEQFFGPGTRLTVL.

This clonotype was picked up many times. The DNA of the CDR3 is TGCAGTGCCGGAAAGACAGCGAACACTGAAGCTTTCTTT. It is translated as CSAGKTANTEAFF. The gene calls are TRBV20-1 and TRBJ1-1, with TRBD1 as a possible D gene (5 bases). Germline V gene lookup returns CDR1 DFQATT and CDR2 SNEGSKA (reference sequence). The CDR3 runs 13 residues. V dropped 6 bases and J dropped 1 base, with 12 bases sitting between them.